These T cell receptor beta chains were read from a single sample in a study of CD8+CD57+ T cells in acquired aplastic anemia. TCRdb recomputed calls from the reads with MiXCR, one row per CDR3 protein. Here the sample spans around 170,000 distinct CDR3 sequences, just under 65% being singletons. The sample was sorted CD4+, CD8+, or CD8+CD57+ T cells (not recorded which) from PBMCs. These receptors originate from a human donor in good health. CDR3s include the opening cysteine and the closing phenylalanine or tryptophan. The D gene is left open where the match is weak. Clone size is shown for a subset of rows, as once, few, many or a class of expanded clone.

j_call: TRBJ2-5
clone_size: NA
v_call: TRBV7-7
d_call: NA
cdr3_nt: TGTGCTAGCAGCTTGTTTGGAGGGGCCCAGTACTTC
cdr3_aa: CASSLFGGAQYF

j_call: TRBJ2-3
clone_size: NA
v_call: TRBV2
d_call: TRBD2
cdr3_nt: TGTGCCAGCAGTGAATCCCGACTAGCGGGGATCACAGATACGCAGTATTTT
cdr3_aa: CASSESRLAGITDTQYF

j_call: TRBJ2-1
clone_size: NA
v_call: TRBV7-2
d_call: TRBD2
cdr3_nt: TGTGCCAGCAGCCTGGGACTAGCGATCCATGAGCAGCTCTTC
cdr3_aa: CASSLGLAIHEQLF

j_call: TRBJ1-1
clone_size: few
v_call: TRBV2
d_call: NA
cdr3_nt: TGTGCCAGCAGTGAAGGCCGGTTGAACACTGAAGCTTTCTTT
cdr3_aa: CASSEGRLNTEAFF

j_call: TRBJ2-7
clone_size: NA
v_call: TRBV20-1
d_call: TRBD2
cdr3_nt: TGCAGTGCTACTTATAGCGGGAGTTCGGACGAGCAGTACTTC
cdr3_aa: CSATYSGSSDEQYF

j_call: TRBJ1-1
clone_size: NA
v_call: TRBV9
d_call: NA
cdr3_nt: NA
cdr3_aa: CASSFYICSARDNYEAFF

j_call: TRBJ2-3
clone_size: NA
v_call: TRBV7-9
d_call: TRBD2
cdr3_nt: TGTGCCAGCAGCTTAGTGGGACTAGTTCTAGATACGCAGTATTTT
cdr3_aa: CASSLVGLVLDTQYF

j_call: TRBJ2-1
clone_size: many
v_call: TRBV2
d_call: NA
cdr3_nt: TGTGCCAGCGTACAGGGTTCGTCCTACAATGAGCAGTTCTTC
cdr3_aa: CASVQGSSYNEQFF

j_call: TRBJ2-2
clone_size: NA
v_call: TRBV5-1
d_call: NA
cdr3_nt: TGCGCCAGCAGTCTCCGGACAGACACCGGGGAGCTGTTTTTT
cdr3_aa: CASSLRTDTGELFF

j_call: TRBJ1-4
clone_size: NA
v_call: TRBV10-3
d_call: TRBD1
cdr3_nt: TGTGCCATCAGTGAGGCCAGGGGGCGCGGTGAAAAACTGTTTTTT
cdr3_aa: CAISEARGRGEKLFF

j_call: TRBJ2-7
clone_size: NA
v_call: TRBV20-1
d_call: NA
cdr3_nt: TGCAGTGCGGGGACCGAACTAACCTACGAGCAGTACTTC
cdr3_aa: CSAGTELTYEQYF

j_call: TRBJ2-2
clone_size: once
v_call: TRBV5-4
d_call: NA
cdr3_nt: TGTGCCAGCAGCCCATTTACCGGGGAGCTGTTTTTT
cdr3_aa: CASSPFTGELFF

j_call: TRBJ2-3
clone_size: NA
v_call: TRBV20-1
d_call: TRBD1
cdr3_nt: TGCAGTGCCATAGACAGGGGGCGCGGGTCAGGCACAGATACGCAGTATTTT
cdr3_aa: CSAIDRGRGSGTDTQYF

j_call: TRBJ2-3
clone_size: once
v_call: TRBV24-1
d_call: NA
cdr3_nt: TGTGCCACCAGTACTTTGGCTCAAGGGAAGGGCACAGATACGCAGTATTTT
cdr3_aa: CATSTLAQGKGTDTQYF

j_call: TRBJ2-7
clone_size: NA
v_call: TRBV7-9
d_call: NA
cdr3_nt: TGTGCCAGCAGCTTAGGGGCCGCAGGGGAGAGCGAGCAGTACTTC
cdr3_aa: CASSLGAAGESEQYF

j_call: TRBJ2-7
clone_size: NA
v_call: TRBV19
d_call: NA
cdr3_nt: TGTGCCAGTATGGGCGGGCAAAGCTACGAGCAGTACTTC
cdr3_aa: CASMGGQSYEQYF

j_call: TRBJ2-2
clone_size: NA
v_call: TRBV5-5
d_call: NA
cdr3_nt: TGTGCCAGCGGCTTGGACAGAAACACCGGGGAGCTGTTTTTT
cdr3_aa: CASGLDRNTGELFF

j_call: TRBJ1-1
clone_size: NA
v_call: TRBV20-1
d_call: TRBD1
cdr3_nt: TGCAGTGCGTGGGGACAGGCGAACACTGAAGCTTTCTTT
cdr3_aa: CSAWGQANTEAFF

j_call: TRBJ2-1
clone_size: many
v_call: TRBV19
d_call: NA
cdr3_nt: TGTGCCAGTAGTGTGGGACGGGTTCCGTACAATGAGCAGTTCTTC
cdr3_aa: CASSVGRVPYNEQFF

j_call: TRBJ2-6
clone_size: NA
v_call: TRBV20-1
d_call: TRBD1
cdr3_nt: TGCAGTGCTAGAGGGGGAGACAGGGAAGCTTGGTTCCTATCTGGGGCCAACGTCCTGACTTTC
cdr3_aa: CSARGGDREAWFLSGANVLTF

j_call: TRBJ2-7
clone_size: NA
v_call: TRBV6-6
d_call: NA
cdr3_nt: TGTGCCAGCAGTTTGGGGGTCGGACAGTCAGCCTACGAGCAGTACTTC
cdr3_aa: CASSLGVGQSAYEQYF

j_call: TRBJ2-1
clone_size: NA
v_call: TRBV7-9
d_call: NA
cdr3_nt: TGTGCGGAGGAAGGGGGTGGACCCCTCTACAATGAGCAGTTCTTC
cdr3_aa: CAEEGGGPLYNEQFF

j_call: TRBJ1-5
clone_size: NA
v_call: TRBV19
d_call: NA
cdr3_nt: TGTGCCAGTAGTATAGATCCATCAATTAATCAGCCCCAGCATTTT
cdr3_aa: CASSIDPSINQPQHF

j_call: TRBJ2-7
clone_size: NA
v_call: TRBV7-2
d_call: TRBD2
cdr3_nt: TGTGCCAGCAGCATACAAGCCGGGGGGAGCTCCTACGAGCAGTACTTC
cdr3_aa: CASSIQAGGSSYEQYF

j_call: TRBJ1-1
clone_size: NA
v_call: TRBV15
d_call: TRBD1
cdr3_nt: TGTGCCACCAGCAGTCTCCAGGGGGCGGCTTTCTTT
cdr3_aa: CATSSLQGAAFF

j_call: TRBJ1-3
clone_size: NA
v_call: TRBV11-1
d_call: TRBD1
cdr3_nt: TGTGCCAGCAGCTTAGCGGGGACAGTCGGGGACACCATATATTTT
cdr3_aa: CASSLAGTVGDTIYF

j_call: TRBJ1-5
clone_size: many
v_call: TRBV6-5
d_call: NA
cdr3_nt: TGTGCCAGCAGTTACGACGGCATCAATCAGCCCCAGCATTTT
cdr3_aa: CASSYDGINQPQHF

j_call: TRBJ2-7
clone_size: few
v_call: TRBV29-1
d_call: NA
cdr3_nt: TGCAGCGTTTTGGGCAGCTACGAGCAGTACTTC
cdr3_aa: CSVLGSYEQYF

j_call: TRBJ2-3
clone_size: NA
v_call: TRBV9
d_call: NA
cdr3_nt: TGTGCCAGCAGCAGCTCAGGGTCCACAGATACGCAGTATTTT
cdr3_aa: CASSSSGSTDTQYF

j_call: TRBJ2-6
clone_size: NA
v_call: TRBV5-6
d_call: TRBD1
cdr3_nt: TGTGCCAGCAGCTGGACAGGGTGGGGGGCCAACGTCCTGACTTTC
cdr3_aa: CASSWTGWGANVLTF

j_call: TRBJ1-2
clone_size: few
v_call: TRBV15
d_call: NA
cdr3_nt: TGTGCCACCAGCAGAGATGGGGACTTGGGGGCGAAAGACTATGGCTACACCTTC
cdr3_aa: CATSRDGDLGAKDYGYTF

j_call: TRBJ2-3
clone_size: NA
v_call: TRBV12-3/TRBV12-4
d_call: NA
cdr3_nt: TGTGCCAGCAGTCCATATGGGGGGACAGATACGCAGTATTTT
cdr3_aa: CASSPYGGTDTQYF

j_call: TRBJ1-6
clone_size: NA
v_call: TRBV2
d_call: NA
cdr3_nt: TGTGCCAGCAGTGAAGATCAGGGCGGGAGCTCCTATAATTCACCCCTCCACTTT
cdr3_aa: CASSEDQGGSSYNSPLHF

j_call: TRBJ2-7
clone_size: NA
v_call: TRBV20-1
d_call: NA
cdr3_nt: TGCAGTGCTAGAAGCGGGACAGGCATCTCCTACGAGCAGTACTTC
cdr3_aa: CSARSGTGISYEQYF

j_call: TRBJ2-7
clone_size: NA
v_call: TRBV9
d_call: NA
cdr3_nt: TGTGCCAGCAGCGTAGGCGGTAGGACCGAAGGCGAGCAGTACTTC
cdr3_aa: CASSVGGRTEGEQYF

j_call: TRBJ2-7
clone_size: NA
v_call: TRBV20-1
d_call: TRBD2
cdr3_nt: TGCAGTGCTAGACCGCCCGGACGCGGGGGTTACGAGCAGTACTTC
cdr3_aa: CSARPPGRGGYEQYF

j_call: TRBJ2-6
clone_size: few
v_call: TRBV30
d_call: NA
cdr3_nt: TGTGCCTGGGGAGGGGGCGATGACACTGGGGCCAACGTCCTGACTTTC
cdr3_aa: CAWGGGDDTGANVLTF

j_call: TRBJ1-1
clone_size: NA
v_call: TRBV11-3
d_call: NA
cdr3_nt: TGTGCCAGCAACGCCCAAGGGGTTGGGAACACTGAAGCTTTCTTT
cdr3_aa: CASNAQGVGNTEAFF

j_call: TRBJ1-2
clone_size: NA
v_call: TRBV24-1
d_call: NA
cdr3_nt: TGTGCCACCAGTGATTCGACCCCTTCTAGGGGAGGCTACACCTTC
cdr3_aa: CATSDSTPSRGGYTF

j_call: TRBJ2-7
clone_size: NA
v_call: TRBV20-1
d_call: NA
cdr3_nt: TGCAGTGCTAGACCCCGGACGGGAGACTACGAGCAGTACTTC
cdr3_aa: CSARPRTGDYEQYF

j_call: TRBJ1-1
clone_size: many
v_call: TRBV13
d_call: NA
cdr3_nt: TGTGCCAGCAGCTTAAGAATAGGGATGGGCACTGAAGCTTTCTTT
cdr3_aa: CASSLRIGMGTEAFF

j_call: TRBJ1-2
clone_size: few
v_call: TRBV19
d_call: NA
cdr3_nt: TGTGCCAGTAGTACGCAGACAGGAAACGGCTACACCTTC
cdr3_aa: CASSTQTGNGYTF

j_call: TRBJ1-6
clone_size: NA
v_call: TRBV5-1
d_call: NA
cdr3_nt: TGCGCCAGCAGCTTGGAAACAGATTCACCCCTCCACTTT
cdr3_aa: CASSLETDSPLHF